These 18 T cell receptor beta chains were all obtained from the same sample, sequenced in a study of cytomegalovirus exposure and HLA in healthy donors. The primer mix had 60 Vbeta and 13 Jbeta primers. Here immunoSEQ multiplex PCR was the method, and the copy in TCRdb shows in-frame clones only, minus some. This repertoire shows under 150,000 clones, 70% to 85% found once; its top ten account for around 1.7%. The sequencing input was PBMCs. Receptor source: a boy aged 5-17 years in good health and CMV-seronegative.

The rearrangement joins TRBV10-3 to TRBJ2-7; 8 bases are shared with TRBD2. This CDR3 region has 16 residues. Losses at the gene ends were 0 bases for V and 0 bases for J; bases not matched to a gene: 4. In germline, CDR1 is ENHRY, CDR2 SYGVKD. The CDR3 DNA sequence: TGTGCCATCAGTGAGTCTTTAGCGGGAATCTCCTACGAGCAGTACTTC. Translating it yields CAISESLAGISYEQYF.

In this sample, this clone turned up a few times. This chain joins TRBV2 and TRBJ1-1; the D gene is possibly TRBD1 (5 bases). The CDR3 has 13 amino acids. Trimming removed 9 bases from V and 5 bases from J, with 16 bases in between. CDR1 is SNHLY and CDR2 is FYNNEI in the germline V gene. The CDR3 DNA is TGTGCCAGTTATTCAGGGTTTGAGACTGAAGCTTTCTTT. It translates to CASYSGFETEAFF.

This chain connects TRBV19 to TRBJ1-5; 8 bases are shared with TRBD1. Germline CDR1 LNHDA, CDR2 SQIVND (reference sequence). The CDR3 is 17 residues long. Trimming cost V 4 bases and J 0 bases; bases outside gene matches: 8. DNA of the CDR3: TGTGCCAGTAGTAGCTCGGACAGGGTCTATAGCAATCAGCCCCAGCATTTT. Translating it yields CASSSSDRVYSNQPQHF.

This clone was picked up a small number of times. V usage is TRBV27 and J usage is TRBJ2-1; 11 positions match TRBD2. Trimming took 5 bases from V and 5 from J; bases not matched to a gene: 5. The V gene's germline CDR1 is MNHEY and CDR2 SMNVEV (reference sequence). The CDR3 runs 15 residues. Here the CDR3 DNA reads TGTGCCAGCAGTCCTGGGACTAGCGGCCACAATGAGCAGTTCTTC. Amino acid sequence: CASSPGTSGHNEQFF.

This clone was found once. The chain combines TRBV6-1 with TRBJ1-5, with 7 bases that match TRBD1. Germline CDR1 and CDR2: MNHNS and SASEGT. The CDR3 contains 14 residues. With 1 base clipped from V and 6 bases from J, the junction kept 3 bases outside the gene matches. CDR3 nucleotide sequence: TGTGCCAGCAGTGAAGGGGCAGGGGGTCAGCCCCAGCATTTT. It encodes CASSEGAGGQPQHF.

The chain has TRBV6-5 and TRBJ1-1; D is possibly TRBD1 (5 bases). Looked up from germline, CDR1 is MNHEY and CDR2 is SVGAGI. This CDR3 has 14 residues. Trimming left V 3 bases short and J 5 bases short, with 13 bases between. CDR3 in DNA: TGTGCCAGCAGTTATGGGGCGGGGGGGACTGAAGCTTTCTTT. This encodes CASSYGAGGTEAFF.

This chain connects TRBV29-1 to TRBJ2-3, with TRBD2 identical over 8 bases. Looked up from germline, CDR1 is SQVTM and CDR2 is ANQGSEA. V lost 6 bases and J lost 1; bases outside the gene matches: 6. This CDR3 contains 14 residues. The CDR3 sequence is CSVFPSGRTDTQYF. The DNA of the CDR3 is TGCAGCGTGTTCCCTAGCGGGCGCACAGATACGCAGTATTTT.

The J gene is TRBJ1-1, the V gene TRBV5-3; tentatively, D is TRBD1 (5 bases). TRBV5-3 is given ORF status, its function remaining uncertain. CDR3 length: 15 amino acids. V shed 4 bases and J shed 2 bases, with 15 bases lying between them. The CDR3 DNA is TGTGCCAGAAGCGCGGGGGGTACGGATAACACTGAAGCTTTCTTT. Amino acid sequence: CARSAGGTDNTEAFF.

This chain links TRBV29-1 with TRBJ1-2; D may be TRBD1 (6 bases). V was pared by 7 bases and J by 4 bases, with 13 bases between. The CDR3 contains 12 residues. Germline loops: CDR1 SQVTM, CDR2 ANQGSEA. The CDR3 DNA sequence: TGCAGCGGACAGGAGTCCGGCTATGGCTACACCTTC. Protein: CSGQESGYGYTF.

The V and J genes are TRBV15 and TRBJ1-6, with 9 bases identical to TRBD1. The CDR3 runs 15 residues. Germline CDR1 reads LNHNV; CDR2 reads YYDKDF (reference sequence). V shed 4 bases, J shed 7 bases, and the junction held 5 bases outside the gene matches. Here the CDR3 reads CATSNRDRENSPLHF. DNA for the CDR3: TGTGCCACCAGCAACCGGGACAGGGAGAATTCACCCCTCCACTTT.

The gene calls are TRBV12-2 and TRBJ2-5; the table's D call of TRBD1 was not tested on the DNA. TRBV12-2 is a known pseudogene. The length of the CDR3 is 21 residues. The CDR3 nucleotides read TGTGCAAGTCGCTTAGCGGAGTCGCTCGGGGCCGGGACAGAGATCCAAGAGACCCAGTACTTC. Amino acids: CASRLAESLGAGTEIQETQYF.

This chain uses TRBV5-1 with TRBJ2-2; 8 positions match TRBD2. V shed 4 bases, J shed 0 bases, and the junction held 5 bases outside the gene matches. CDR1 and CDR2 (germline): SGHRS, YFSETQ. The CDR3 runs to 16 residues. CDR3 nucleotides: TGCGCCAGCAGCAAAGGACTAGCTGCGAACACCGGGGAGCTGTTTTTT. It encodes CASSKGLAANTGELFF.

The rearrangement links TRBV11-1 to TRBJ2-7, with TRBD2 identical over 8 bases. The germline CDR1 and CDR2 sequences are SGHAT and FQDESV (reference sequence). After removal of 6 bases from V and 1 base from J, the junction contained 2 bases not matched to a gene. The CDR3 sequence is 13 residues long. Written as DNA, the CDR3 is TGTGCCAGCAGGGCGGGGGGATCCTACGAGCAGTACTTC. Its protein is CASRAGGSYEQYF.

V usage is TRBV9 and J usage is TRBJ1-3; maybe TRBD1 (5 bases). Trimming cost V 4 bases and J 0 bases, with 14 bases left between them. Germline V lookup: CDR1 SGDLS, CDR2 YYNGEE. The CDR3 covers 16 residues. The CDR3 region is CASSSLDRSSGNTIYF. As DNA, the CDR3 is TGTGCCAGCAGCTCCCTAGACAGAAGCTCTGGAAACACCATATATTTT.

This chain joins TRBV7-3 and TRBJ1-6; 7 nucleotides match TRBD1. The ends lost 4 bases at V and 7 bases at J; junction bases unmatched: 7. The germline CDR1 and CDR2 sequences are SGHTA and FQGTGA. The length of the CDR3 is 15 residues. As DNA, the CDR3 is TGTGCCAGCAGCTCCCGGACAGGAGACAATTCACCCCTCCACTTT. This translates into CASSSRTGDNSPLHF.

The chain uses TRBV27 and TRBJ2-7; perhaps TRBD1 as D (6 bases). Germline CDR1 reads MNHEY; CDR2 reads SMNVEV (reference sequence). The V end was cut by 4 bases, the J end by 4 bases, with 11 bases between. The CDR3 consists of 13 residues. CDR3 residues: CASSYGQTYEQYF. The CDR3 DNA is TGTGCCAGCAGTTACGGACAGACTTACGAGCAGTACTTC.

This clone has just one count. CDR3 amino acids: CAIAAGTGLYNEQFF. The CDR3 coding sequence is TGTGCCATCGCGGCGGGGACAGGGCTTTACAATGAGCAGTTCTTC. This chain uses TRBV2 with TRBJ2-1; TRBD1 agrees at 9 bases. Germline CDR1 is SNHLY and CDR2 is FYNNEI. Trimming at V came to 10 bases and at J to 4 bases, leaving 11 bases not matched to a gene. The length of the CDR3 is 15 residues.

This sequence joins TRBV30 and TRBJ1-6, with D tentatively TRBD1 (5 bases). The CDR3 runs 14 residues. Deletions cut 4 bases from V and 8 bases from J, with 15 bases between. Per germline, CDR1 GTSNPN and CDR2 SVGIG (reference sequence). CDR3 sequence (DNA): TGTGCCTGGAATAGAGAAGGGGCTGATTCACCCCTCCACTTT. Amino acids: CAWNREGADSPLHF.